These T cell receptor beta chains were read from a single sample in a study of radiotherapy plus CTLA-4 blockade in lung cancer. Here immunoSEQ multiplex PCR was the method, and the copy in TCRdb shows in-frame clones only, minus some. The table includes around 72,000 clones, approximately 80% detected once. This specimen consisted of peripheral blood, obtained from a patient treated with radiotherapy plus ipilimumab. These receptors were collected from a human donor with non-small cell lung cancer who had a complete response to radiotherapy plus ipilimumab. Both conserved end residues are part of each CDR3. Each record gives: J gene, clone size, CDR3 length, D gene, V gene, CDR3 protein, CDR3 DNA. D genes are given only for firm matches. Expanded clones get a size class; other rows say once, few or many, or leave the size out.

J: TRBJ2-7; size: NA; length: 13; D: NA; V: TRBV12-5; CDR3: CASGPPWTYEQYF; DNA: TGTGCTAGTGGACCCCCCTGGACCTACGAGCAGTACTTC
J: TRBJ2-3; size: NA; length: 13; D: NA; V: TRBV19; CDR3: CASSIEGTDTQYF; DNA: TGTGCCAGTAGTATAGAGGGCACAGATACGCAGTATTTT
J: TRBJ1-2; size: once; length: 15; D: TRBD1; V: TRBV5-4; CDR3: CASRSGTGGVYGYTF; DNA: TGTGCCAGCAGGTCCGGGACAGGGGGTGTATATGGCTACACCTTC
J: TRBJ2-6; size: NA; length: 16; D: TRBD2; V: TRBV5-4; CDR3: CASSQRGLSGANVLTF; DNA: TGTGCCAGCAGTCAGCGGGGTCTCTCTGGGGCCAACGTCCTGACTTTC
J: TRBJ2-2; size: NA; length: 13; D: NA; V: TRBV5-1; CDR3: CASSLDQGGELFF; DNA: TGCGCCAGCAGCTTGGATCAGGGCGGGGAGCTGTTTTTT
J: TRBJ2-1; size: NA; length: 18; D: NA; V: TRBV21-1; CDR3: CASSKAIGLAGGHNEQFF; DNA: TGTGCCAGCAGCAAAGCCATAGGACTAGCGGGAGGCCACAATGAGCAGTTCTTC
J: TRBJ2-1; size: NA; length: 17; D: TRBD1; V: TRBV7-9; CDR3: CASSSSFWDRGNNEQFF; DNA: TGTGCCAGCAGCTCCTCATTTTGGGACAGGGGAAACAATGAGCAGTTCTTC
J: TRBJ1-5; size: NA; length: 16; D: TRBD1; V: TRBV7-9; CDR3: CASSQGTGGDNQPQHF; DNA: TGTGCCAGCAGCCAAGGGACAGGGGGCGATAATCAGCCCCAGCATTTT
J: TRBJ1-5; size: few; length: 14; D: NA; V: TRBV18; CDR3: CASSPEGGGQPQHF; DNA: TGTGCCAGCTCACCAGAAGGGGGTGGTCAGCCCCAGCATTTT
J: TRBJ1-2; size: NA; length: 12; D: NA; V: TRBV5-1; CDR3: CASSSQGGGYTF; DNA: TGCGCCAGCAGCAGCCAGGGTGGGGGCTACACCTTC
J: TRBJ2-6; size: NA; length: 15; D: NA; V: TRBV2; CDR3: CATPRGISGANVLTF; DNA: TGTGCCACCCCCCGAGGGATCTCTGGGGCCAACGTCCTGACTTTC
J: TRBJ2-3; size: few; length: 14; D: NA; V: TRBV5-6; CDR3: CASSLLADTDTQYF; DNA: TGTGCCAGCAGCTTGTTAGCGGACACAGATACGCAGTATTTT
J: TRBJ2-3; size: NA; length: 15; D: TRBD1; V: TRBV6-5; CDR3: CASSRDRGPTDTQYF; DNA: TGTGCCAGCAGTCGTGACAGGGGTCCCACAGATACGCAGTATTTT
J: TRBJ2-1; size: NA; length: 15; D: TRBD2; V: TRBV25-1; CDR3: CASRTTTSANNEQFF; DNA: TGTGCCAGCAGGACCACGACTAGCGCCAATAATGAGCAGTTCTTC
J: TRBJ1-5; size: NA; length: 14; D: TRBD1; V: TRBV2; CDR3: CASSGQGQGQPQHF; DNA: TGTGCCAGCAGTGGCCAAGGACAGGGACAGCCCCAGCATTTT
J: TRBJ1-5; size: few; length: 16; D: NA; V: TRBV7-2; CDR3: CASSLRQELSNQPQHF; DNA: TGTGCCAGCAGCTTAAGACAGGAGCTTAGCAATCAGCCCCAGCATTTT
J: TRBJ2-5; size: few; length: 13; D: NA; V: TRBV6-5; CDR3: CASSNRDRETQYF; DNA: TGTGCCAGCAGTAACCGGGACCGGGAGACCCAGTACTTC
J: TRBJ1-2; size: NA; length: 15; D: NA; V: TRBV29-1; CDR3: CSVERKNVKNYGYTF; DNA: TGCAGCGTTGAGCGGAAAAACGTAAAAAACTATGGCTACACCTTC
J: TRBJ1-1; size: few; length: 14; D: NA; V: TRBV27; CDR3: CASFQAGPYTEAFF; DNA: TGTGCCAGCTTTCAGGCAGGGCCTTACACTGAAGCTTTCTTT
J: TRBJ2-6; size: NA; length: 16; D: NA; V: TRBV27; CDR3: CASSLGGDRRANVLTF; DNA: TGTGCCAGCAGTTTGGGGGGGGACAGGAGGGCCAACGTCCTGACTTTC
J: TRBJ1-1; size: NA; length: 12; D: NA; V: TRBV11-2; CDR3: CASSFSSTEAFF; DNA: TGTGCCAGCAGCTTTAGCTCCACTGAAGCTTTCTTT
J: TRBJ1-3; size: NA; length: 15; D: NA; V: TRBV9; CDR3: CASSVGGGQENTIYF; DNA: TGTGCCAGCAGCGTAGGAGGCGGGCAGGAAAACACCATATATTTT
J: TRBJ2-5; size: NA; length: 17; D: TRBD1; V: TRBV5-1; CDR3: CASSFLPGQGGSETQYF; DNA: TGCGCCAGCAGCTTCCTCCCGGGACAGGGAGGGTCAGAGACCCAGTACTTC
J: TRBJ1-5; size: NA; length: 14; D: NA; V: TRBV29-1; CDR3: CSVPLGGGGQPQHF; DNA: TGCAGCGTTCCCCTGGGAGGGGGGGGTCAGCCCCAGCATTTT
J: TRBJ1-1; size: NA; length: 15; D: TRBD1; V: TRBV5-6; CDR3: CASSYWDRGNTEAFF; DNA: TGTGCCAGCAGCTACTGGGACAGGGGCAACACTGAAGCTTTCTTT
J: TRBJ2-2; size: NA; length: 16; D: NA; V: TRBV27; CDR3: CASTGRLIENTGELFF; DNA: TGTGCCAGCACCGGTAGGCTCATCGAGAACACCGGGGAGCTGTTTTTT
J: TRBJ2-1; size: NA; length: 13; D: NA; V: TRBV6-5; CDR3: CASSYYRNNEQFF; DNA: TGTGCCAGCAGTTACTACAGGAACAATGAGCAGTTCTTC